Below are 5 T cell receptor beta chains sequenced from a single sample in a study of blood T cell repertoires in COVID-19. The protocol was immunoSEQ multiplex PCR, while the TCRdb copy is restricted to in-frame clones and leaves out a portion. The sample records 200,000 to 250,000 clones, roughly 89% being singletons. The specimen sequenced was PBMCs or T cells enriched from blood (not recorded which). These receptors all stem from a young woman who had recovered from COVID-19.

The V gene is TRBV28, the J gene TRBJ2-5, with no clear D. Trimming pared 10 bases from V and 2 bases from J, leaving 8 bases between. This CDR3 is built from 11 residues. The germline V gene has CDR1 MDHEN and CDR2 SYDVKM. The CDR3 bases are TGTGCCATAGCCCTTCAAGAGACCCAGTACTTC. Protein: CAIALQETQYF.

This clone is a singleton in its sample. CDR3: CASSEGASGRKQYF. In DNA form, the CDR3 reads TGTGCCAGCAGTGAAGGGGCTAGCGGGAGAAAGCAGTACTTC. The V call is TRBV2, the J call TRBJ2-7, with 10 bases fitting TRBD2. The junction had 5 bases not matched to a gene; V was cut back by 1 base and J by 8 bases. The CDR3 spans 14 residues. CDR1 and CDR2 (germline): SNHLY, FYNNEI.

The gene calls are TRBV28 and TRBJ1-1; D ambiguous. This CDR3 has 14 residues. Trimming stripped 8 bases from V and 4 bases from J, with 17 bases between. Germline-derived CDR1 and CDR2 are MDHEN and SYDVKM. The CDR3 spells CASQRGDLTTEAFF. The CDR3 DNA reads as TGTGCCAGCCAGAGAGGCGACTTGACCACTGAAGCTTTCTTT.

The chain couples TRBV6-2 or TRBV6-3 to TRBJ1-1; D gene ambiguous. V was clipped by 6 bases and J by 4 bases, with 6 bases between them. The CDR3 consists of 11 residues. The germline V gene has CDR1 MNHEY and CDR2 SVGEGT. CDR3 protein: CASSRATEAFF. DNA for the CDR3: TGTGCCAGCAGCCGGGCCACTGAAGCTTTCTTT.

The rearrangement uses TRBV11-1 and TRBJ2-7; unclear D gene. The CDR3 covers 13 residues. Germline CDR1 SGHAT, CDR2 FQDESV (reference sequence). Trimming stripped 1 base from V and 5 bases from J, with 9 bases between. The CDR3 region is CASSLGVSDEQYF. The CDR3 coding sequence is TGTGCCAGCAGCTTAGGAGTATCCGACGAGCAGTACTTC.